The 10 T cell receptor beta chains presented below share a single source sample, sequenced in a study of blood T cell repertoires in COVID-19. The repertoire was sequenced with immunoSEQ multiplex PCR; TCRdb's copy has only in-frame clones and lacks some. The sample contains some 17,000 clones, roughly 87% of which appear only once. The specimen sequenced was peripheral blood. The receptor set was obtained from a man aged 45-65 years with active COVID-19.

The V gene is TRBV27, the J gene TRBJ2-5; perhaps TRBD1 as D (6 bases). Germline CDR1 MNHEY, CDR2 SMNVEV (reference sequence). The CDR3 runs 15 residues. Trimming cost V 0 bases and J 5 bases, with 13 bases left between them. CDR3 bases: TGTGCCAGCAGTTTATCCAGGGGTTGGGGGGAGACCCAGTACTTC. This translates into CASSLSRGWGETQYF.

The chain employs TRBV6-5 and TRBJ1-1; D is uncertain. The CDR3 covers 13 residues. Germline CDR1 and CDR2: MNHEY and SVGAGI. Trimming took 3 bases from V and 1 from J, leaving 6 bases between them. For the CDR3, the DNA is TGTGCCAGCAGTTATGTCCAGAACACTGAAGCTTTCTTT. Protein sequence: CASSYVQNTEAFF.

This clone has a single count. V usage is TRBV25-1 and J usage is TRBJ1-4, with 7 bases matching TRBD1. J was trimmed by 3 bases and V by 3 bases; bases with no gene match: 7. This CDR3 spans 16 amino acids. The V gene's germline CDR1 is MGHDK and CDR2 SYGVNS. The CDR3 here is CASSDSKTGANEKLFF. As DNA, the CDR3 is TGTGCCAGCAGTGACTCTAAAACAGGGGCTAATGAAAAACTGTTTTTT.

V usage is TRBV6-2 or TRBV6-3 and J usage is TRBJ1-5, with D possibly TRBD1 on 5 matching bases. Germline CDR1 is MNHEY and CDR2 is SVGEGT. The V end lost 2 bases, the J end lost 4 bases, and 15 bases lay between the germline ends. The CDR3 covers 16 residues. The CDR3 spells CASSYRGSRLNQPQHF. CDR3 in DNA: TGTGCCAGCAGTTACAGGGGCTCTCGTTTAAATCAGCCCCAGCATTTT.

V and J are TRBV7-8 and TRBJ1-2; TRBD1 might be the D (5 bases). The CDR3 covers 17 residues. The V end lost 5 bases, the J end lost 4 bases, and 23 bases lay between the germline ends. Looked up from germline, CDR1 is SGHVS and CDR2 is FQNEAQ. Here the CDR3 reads CASSRQELVGGFYGYTF. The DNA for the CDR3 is TGTGCCAGCAGCCGACAAGAATTAGTTGGGGGGTTCTATGGCTACACCTTC.

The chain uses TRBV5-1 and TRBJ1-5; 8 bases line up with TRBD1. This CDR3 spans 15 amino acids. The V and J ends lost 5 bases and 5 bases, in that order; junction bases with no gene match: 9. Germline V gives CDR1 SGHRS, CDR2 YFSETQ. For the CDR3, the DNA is TGCGCCAGCAGTTTTGGACAGGGAGGTGATCAGCCCCAGCATTTT. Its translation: CASSFGQGGDQPQHF.

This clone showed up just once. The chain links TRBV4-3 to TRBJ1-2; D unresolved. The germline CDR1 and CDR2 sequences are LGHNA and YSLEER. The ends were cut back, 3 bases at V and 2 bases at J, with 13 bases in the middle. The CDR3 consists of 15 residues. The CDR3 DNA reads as TGCGCCAGCAGCCAGGACCCGGGAACAAACTATGGCTACACCTTC. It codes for CASSQDPGTNYGYTF.

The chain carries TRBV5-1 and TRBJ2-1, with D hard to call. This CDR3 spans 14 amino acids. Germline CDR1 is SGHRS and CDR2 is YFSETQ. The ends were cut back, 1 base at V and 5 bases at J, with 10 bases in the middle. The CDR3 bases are TGCGCCAGCAGCTTGCGCTCTAGAGACAATGAGCAGTTCTTC. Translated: CASSLRSRDNEQFF.

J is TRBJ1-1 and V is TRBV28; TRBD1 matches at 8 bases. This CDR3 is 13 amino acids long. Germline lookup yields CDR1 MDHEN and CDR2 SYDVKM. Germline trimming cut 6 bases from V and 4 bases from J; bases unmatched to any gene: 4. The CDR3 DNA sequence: TGTGCCAGCAGCGGTACAGGGGGCACTGAAGCTTTCTTT. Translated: CASSGTGGTEAFF. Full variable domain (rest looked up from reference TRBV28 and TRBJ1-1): DVKVTQSSRYLVKRTGEKVFLECVQDMDHENMFWYRQDPGLGLRLIYFSYDVKMKEKGDIPEGYSVSREKKERFSLILESASTNQTSMYLCASSGTGGTEAFFGQGTRLTVV.

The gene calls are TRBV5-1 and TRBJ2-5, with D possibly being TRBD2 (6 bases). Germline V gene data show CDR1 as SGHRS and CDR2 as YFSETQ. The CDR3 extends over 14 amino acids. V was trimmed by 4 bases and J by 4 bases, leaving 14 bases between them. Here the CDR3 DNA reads TGCGCCAGCAGCCCATCGGGGACTCGAGAGACCCAGTACTTC. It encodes CASSPSGTRETQYF.